This T cell receptor beta chain is from a study of T cells in Graves' hyperthyroidism and ophthalmopathy. Amplified regions were TCR beta CDR3 sequences from RNA transcripts. A first-round RT-PCR of the TCR CDR3 used the HTBI primer set. Each CDR3 protein is one row after TCRdb ran MiXCR on the multiplex PCR reads. The table lists tens of thousands of distinct CDR3 sequences, approximately 58% of them singletons. The CDR3 consists of 16 residues. V trimming: 1 base; J trimming: 4 bases; junction bases outside the gene matches: 6. The germline V gene encodes CDR1 SGHVS and CDR2 FNYEAQ. The table lists this clonotype with a few counts.

V gene TRBV7-6 combines with J gene TRBJ2-1; 8 bases line up with TRBD2. The sequence derives from a man aged 18 to 35 with Graves' hyperthyroidism. Source material: peripheral blood or thyroid tissue (not recorded which). The CDR3 DNA is TGTGCCAGCAGCTTAGGGGTAGCGGGATCATACAATGAGCAGTTCTTC. Protein: CASSLGVAGSYNEQFF.